This TCR beta chain was found in a study of CD8 T cells in ankylosing spondylitis. General study points: A subset of motif variants has previously been described in the synovial fluid and blood of reactive arthritis.

TCRdb recomputed calls from the 5' RACE reads with MiXCR, one row per CDR3 protein. The sample comprises about 260,000 distinct CDR3 sequences, 15% to 20% of which are singletons, and roughly 7.4% rests with the top ten. This clonotype was seen only a few times. What it binds is unknown. The TCR was taken from a male donor with ankylosing spondylitis or in good health (not recorded which). Sequences were obtained from blood, either unsorted or a sorted T cell fraction (not recorded which).

CDR3 loop: CSARASENTGELFF. CDR3 bases: TGCAGTGCTAGGGCTTCTGAGAACACCGGGGAGCTGTTTTTT. V and J are TRBV20-1 and TRBJ2-2; D remains ambiguous. V lost 3 bases, J lost 1 base, and 9 bases lay in between. The length of the CDR3 is 14 residues. Germline-derived CDR1 and CDR2 are DFQATT and SNEGSKA (reference sequence).